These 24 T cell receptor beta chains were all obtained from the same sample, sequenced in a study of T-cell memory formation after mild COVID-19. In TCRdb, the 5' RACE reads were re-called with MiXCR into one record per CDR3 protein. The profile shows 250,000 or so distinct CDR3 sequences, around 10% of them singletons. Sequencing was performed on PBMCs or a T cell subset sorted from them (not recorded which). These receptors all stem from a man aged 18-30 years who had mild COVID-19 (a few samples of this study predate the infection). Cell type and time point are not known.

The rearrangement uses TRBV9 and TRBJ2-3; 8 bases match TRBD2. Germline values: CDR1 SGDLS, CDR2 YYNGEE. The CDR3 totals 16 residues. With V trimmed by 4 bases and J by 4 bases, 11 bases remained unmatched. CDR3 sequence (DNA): TGTGCCAGCAGCTTATCCGGGGGGGCCGAGGCAGATACGCAGTATTTT. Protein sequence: CASSLSGGAEADTQYF. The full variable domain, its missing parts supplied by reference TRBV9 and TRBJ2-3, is DSGVTQTPKHLITATGQRVTLRCSPRSGDLSVYWYQQSLDQGLQFLIQYYNGEERAKGNILERFSAQQFPDLHSELNLSSLELGDSALYFCASSLSGGAEADTQYFGPGTRLTVL.

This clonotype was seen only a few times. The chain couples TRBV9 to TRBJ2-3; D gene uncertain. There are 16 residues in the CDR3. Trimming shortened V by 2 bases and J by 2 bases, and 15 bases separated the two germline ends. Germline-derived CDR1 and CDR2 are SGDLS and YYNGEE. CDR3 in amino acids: CASSVLGTRFTDTQYF. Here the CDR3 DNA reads TGTGCCAGCAGCGTGTTGGGCACCCGGTTCACAGATACGCAGTATTTT. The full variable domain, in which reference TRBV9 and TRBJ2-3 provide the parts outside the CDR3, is DSGVTQTPKHLITATGQRVTLRCSPRSGDLSVYWYQQSLDQGLQFLIQYYNGEERAKGNILERFSAQQFPDLHSELNLSSLELGDSALYFCASSVLGTRFTDTQYFGPGTRLTVL.

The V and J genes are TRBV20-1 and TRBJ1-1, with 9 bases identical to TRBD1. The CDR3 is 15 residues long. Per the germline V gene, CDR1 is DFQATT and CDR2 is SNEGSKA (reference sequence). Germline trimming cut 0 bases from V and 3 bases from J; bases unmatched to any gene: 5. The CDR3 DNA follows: TGCAGTGCTAGAGATCCGGGACAGGGATACACTGAAGCTTTCTTT. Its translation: CSARDPGQGYTEAFF.

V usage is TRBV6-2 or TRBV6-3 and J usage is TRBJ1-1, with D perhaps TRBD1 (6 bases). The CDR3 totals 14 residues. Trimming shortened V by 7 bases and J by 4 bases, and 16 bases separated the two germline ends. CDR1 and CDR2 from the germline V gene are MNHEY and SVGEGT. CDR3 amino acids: CASKGGTKLTEAFF. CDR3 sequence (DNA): TGTGCCAGCAAGGGTGGGACAAAGCTCACTGAAGCTTTCTTT.

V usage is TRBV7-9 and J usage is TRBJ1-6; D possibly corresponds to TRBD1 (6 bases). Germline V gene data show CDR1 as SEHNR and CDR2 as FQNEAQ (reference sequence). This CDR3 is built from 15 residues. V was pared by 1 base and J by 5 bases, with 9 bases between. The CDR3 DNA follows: TGTGCCAGCAGCTTAGGGAGGGGGGATAATTCACCCCTCCACTTT. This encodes CASSLGRGDNSPLHF. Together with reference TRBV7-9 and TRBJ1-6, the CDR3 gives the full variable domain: DTGVSQNPRHKITKRGQNVTFRCDPISEHNRLYWYRQTLGQGPEFLTYFQNEAQLEKSRLLSDRFSAERPKGSFSTLEIQRTEQGDSAMYLCASSLGRGDNSPLHFGNGTRLTVT.

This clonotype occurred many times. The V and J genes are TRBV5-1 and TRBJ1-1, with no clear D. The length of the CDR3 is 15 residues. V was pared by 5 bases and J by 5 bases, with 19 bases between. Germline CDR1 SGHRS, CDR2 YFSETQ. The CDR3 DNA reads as TGCGCCAGCAGACACTACGGGAGAGGGAGGACTGAAGCTTTCTTT. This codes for CASRHYGRGRTEAFF.

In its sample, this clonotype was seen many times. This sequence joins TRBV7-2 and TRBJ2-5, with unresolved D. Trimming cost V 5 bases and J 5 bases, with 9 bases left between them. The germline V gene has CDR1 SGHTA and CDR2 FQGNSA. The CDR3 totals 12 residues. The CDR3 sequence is CASSPDSETQYF. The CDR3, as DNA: TGTGCCAGCAGCCCCGATTCCGAGACCCAGTACTTC.

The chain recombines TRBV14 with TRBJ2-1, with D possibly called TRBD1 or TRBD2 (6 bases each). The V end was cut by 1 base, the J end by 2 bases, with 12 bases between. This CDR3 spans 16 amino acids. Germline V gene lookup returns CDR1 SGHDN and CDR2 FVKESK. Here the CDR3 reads CASSQGSGGAYNEQFF. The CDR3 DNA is TGTGCCAGCAGCCAAGGGTCCGGGGGCGCCTACAATGAGCAGTTCTTC.

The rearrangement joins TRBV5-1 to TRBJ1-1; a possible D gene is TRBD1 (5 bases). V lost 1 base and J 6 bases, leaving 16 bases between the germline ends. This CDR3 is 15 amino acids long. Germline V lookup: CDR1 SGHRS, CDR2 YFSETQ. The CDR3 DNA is TGCGCCAGCAGCTTGTTTACCACAGGCTTTGCTGAAGCTTTCTTT. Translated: CASSLFTTGFAEAFF.

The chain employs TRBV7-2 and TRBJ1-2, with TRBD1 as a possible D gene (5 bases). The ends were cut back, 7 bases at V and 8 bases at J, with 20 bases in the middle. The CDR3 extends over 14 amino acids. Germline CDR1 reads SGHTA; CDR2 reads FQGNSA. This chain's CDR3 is CASTPRGRLSGYTF. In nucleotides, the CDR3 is TGTGCCAGCACCCCCCGGGGCAGGCTTAGCGGCTACACCTTC.

CDR3 sequence reads: CASTALGVGGNEQFF. The CDR3 nucleotides are TGCGCCAGCACCGCGTTGGGGGTTGGGGGCAATGAGCAGTTCTTC. The rearrangement uses TRBV5-1 and TRBJ2-1; D possibly matches TRBD1 or TRBD2 (5 bases each). The CDR3 has 15 residues. The germline V and J ends were trimmed by 6 bases and 6 bases, with 19 bases remaining between them. Germline CDR1 is SGHRS and CDR2 is YFSETQ.

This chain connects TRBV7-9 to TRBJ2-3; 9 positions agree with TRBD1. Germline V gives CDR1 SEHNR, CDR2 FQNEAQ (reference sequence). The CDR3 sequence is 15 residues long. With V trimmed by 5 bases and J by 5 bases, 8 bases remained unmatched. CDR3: CASSGRDRVGDTQYF. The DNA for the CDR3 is TGTGCCAGCAGCGGCCGGGACAGGGTTGGAGATACGCAGTATTTT.

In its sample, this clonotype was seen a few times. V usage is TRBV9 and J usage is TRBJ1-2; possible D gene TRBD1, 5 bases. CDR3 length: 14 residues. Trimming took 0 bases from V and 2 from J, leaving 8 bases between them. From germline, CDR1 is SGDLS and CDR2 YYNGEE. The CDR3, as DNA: TGTGCCAGCAGCGTAGAGGGACGGAACTATGGCTACACCTTC. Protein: CASSVEGRNYGYTF.

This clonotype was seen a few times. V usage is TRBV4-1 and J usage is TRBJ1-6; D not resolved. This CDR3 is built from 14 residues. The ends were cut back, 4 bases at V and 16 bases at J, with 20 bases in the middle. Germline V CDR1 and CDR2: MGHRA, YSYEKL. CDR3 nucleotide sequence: TGCGCCAGCAGCCCCGAATGGCGAGCCAATCGGCTCCACTTT. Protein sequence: CASSPEWRANRLHF.

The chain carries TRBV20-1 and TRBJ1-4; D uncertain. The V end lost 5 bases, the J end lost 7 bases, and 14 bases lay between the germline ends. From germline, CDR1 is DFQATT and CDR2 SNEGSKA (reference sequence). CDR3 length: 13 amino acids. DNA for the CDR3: TGCAGTGCTGACCAGGATTTGGGTGAAAAACTGTTTTTT. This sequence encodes CSADQDLGEKLFF.

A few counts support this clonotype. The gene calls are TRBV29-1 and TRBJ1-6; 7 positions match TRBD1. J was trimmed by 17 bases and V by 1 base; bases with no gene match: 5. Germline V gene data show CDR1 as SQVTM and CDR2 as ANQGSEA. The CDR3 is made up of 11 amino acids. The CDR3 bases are TGCAGCGTTGAAGCAGGGGGGCGAATCCACTTT. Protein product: CSVEAGGRIHF.

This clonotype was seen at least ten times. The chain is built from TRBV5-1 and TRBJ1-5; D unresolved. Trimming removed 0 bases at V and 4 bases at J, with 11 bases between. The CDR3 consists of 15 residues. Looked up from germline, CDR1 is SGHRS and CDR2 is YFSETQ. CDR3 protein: CASSLGGYGNQPQHF. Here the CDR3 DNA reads TGCGCCAGCAGCTTGGGGGGATATGGGAATCAGCCCCAGCATTTT.

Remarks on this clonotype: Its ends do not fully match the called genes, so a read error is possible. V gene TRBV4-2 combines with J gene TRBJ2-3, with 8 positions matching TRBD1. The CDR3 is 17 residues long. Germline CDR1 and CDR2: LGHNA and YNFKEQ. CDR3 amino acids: CASSQLGGRGLIDAQYF. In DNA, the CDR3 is TGTGCCAGCAGCCAACTCGGGGGCAGGGGGCTTATAGATGCGCAGTATTTT.

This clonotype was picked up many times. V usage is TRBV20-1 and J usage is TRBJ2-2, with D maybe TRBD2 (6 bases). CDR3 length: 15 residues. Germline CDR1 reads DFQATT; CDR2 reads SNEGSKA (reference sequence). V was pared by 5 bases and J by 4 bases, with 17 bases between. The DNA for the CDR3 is TGCAGTGCTTTGGACCCAGGGAGGAGCACCGGGGAGCTGTTTTTT. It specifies CSALDPGRSTGELFF.

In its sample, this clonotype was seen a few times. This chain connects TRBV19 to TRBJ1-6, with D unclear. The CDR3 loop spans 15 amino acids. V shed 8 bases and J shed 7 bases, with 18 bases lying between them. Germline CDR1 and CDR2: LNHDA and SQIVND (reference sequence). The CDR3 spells CASGGRIRENSPLHF. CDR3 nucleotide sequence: TGTGCCAGTGGAGGGCGGATCCGTGAAAATTCACCCCTCCACTTT.

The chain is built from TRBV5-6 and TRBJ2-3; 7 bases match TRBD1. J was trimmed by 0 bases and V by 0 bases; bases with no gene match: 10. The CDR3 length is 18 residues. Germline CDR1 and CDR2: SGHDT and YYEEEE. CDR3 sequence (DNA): TGTGCCAGCAGCTTGGGACAGGGAGTTATCGGAAGCACAGATACGCAGTATTTT. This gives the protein CASSLGQGVIGSTDTQYF.

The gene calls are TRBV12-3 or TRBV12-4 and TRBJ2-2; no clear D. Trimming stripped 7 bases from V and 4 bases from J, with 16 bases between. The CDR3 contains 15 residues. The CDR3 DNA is TGTGCCAGCACCCCCTTGGCGCCTAGCACCGGGGAGCTGTTTTTT. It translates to CASTPLAPSTGELFF.

The CDR3: CSAPGQGHTEAFF. The CDR3 DNA follows: TGCAGTGCTCCCGGACAGGGCCACACTGAAGCTTTCTTT. The chain combines TRBV20-1 with TRBJ1-1; 8 bases match TRBD1. CDR3 size: 13 residues. V was clipped by 5 bases and J by 3 bases; unmatched bases: 5. The germline V gene has CDR1 DFQATT and CDR2 SNEGSKA (reference sequence).

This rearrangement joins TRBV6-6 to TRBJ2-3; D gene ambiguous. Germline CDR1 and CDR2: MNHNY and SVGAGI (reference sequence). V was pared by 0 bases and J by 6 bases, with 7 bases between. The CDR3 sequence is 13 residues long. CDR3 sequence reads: CASSYSPRDTQYF. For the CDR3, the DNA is TGTGCCAGCAGTTACTCACCGCGGGATACGCAGTATTTT.